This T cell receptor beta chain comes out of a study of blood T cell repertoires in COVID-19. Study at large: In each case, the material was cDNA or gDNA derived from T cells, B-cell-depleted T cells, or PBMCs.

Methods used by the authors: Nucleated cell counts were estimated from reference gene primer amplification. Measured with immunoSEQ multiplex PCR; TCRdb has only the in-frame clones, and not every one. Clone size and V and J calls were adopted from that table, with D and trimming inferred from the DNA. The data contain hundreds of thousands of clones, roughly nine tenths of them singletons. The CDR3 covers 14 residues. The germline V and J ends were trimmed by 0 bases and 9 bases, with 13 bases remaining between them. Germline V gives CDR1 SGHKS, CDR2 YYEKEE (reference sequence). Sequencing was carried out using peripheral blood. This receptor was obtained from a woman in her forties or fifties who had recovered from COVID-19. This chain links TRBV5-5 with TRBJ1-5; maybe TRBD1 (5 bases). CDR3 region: CASSLVGVGGPQHF. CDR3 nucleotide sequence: TGTGCCAGCAGCTTGGTCGGGGTGGGGGGGCCCCAGCATTTT.